The source of this T cell receptor beta chain is a study of post-analysis software for immune sequencing data. Unique molecular identifiers had been added to the TCR beta cDNA libraries. From the PCR reads, TCRdb called clonotypes with MiXCR, one entry per CDR3 protein. The sample yields around 440,000 distinct CDR3 sequences, roughly 45% seen once. General study results and limits: Controls showed lower frequencies than patients for five TRBV segments, and TRBV5-6, TRBV5-1 and TRBV20-1 were among these.

This clonotype was picked up a small number of times. Its antigen remains unknown. This CDR3 has 14 residues. V was clipped by 4 bases and J by 1 base, with 10 bases between them. Germline CDR1 and CDR2: SGDLS and YYNGEE. This chain uses TRBV9 with TRBJ2-3, with D perhaps matching TRBD1 (6 bases). This TCR derives from a girl aged 10-17 years with multiple sclerosis. Source material: blood. CDR3 in amino acids: CASSPEGGTDTQYF. Written as DNA, the CDR3 is TGTGCCAGCAGCCCCGAGGGGGGCACAGATACGCAGTATTTT.